Shown below are 32 T cell receptor beta chains from a single sample sequenced in a study of blood T cell repertoires in COVID-19. Using immunoSEQ multiplex PCR, the repertoire was profiled, and TCRdb retains in-frame clones only, with some absent. The sample has about 180,000 clones; roughly 82% are singletons. Sequencing was carried out using peripheral blood. All receptors come from a woman aged 65 to 85 with acute or convalescent COVID-19.

V usage is TRBV2 and J usage is TRBJ2-7; weak D call: TRBD1 (5 bases). The CDR3 has 15 residues. V shed 5 bases and J shed 4 bases, with 18 bases lying between them. Germline CDR1 and CDR2: SNHLY and FYNNEI. CDR3: CASSQDKFNSYEQYF. CDR3 nucleotides: TGTGCCAGCAGTCAGGACAAGTTTAATTCTTACGAGCAGTACTTC.

This CDR3 reads CSASVTSDNEQFF. As DNA, the CDR3 is TGCAGTGCTAGTGTGACTAGCGACAATGAGCAGTTCTTC. The chain employs TRBV20-1 and TRBJ2-1; TRBD2 matches at 8 bases. Germline assignment: CDR1 DFQATT and CDR2 SNEGSKA (reference sequence). Unmatched junction bases numbered 3, after V lost 3 bases and J lost 5 bases. There are 13 residues in the CDR3.

This clone was seen more than once but under ten times. The chain employs TRBV2 and TRBJ1-5; D possibly corresponds to TRBD1 (6 bases). Between the trimmed V and J ends, which lost 6 bases and 7 bases, there was a span of 16 bases. Looked up from germline, CDR1 is SNHLY and CDR2 is FYNNEI. The CDR3 spans 14 residues. For the CDR3, the DNA is TGTGCCAGCAGCCAAGGGGGGGGCGGACAGCCCCAGCATTTT. Its protein is CASSQGGGGQPQHF.

This clone has more than one count but fewer than ten. This sequence joins TRBV7-8 and TRBJ1-5; TRBD1 aligns across 9 bases. Per germline, CDR1 SGHVS and CDR2 FQNEAQ. CDR3 length: 14 residues. Trimming took 4 bases from V and 6 from J; bases not matched to a gene: 4. The CDR3 coding sequence is TGTGCCAGCAGCTCAACAGGGGGCTTTCAGCCCCAGCATTTT. Amino acids: CASSSTGGFQPQHF.

The chain carries TRBV6-5 and TRBJ1-2; TRBD1 agrees at 8 bases. CDR3 length: 13 amino acids. Germline trimming cut 5 bases from V and 3 bases from J; bases unmatched to any gene: 2. The germline CDR1 and CDR2 sequences are MNHEY and SVGAGI. The CDR3, as DNA: TGTGCCAGCAGTCAGACAGGGGACTATGGCTACACCTTC. Translation gives CASSQTGDYGYTF.

The chain uses TRBV7-2 and TRBJ1-3; 9 bases align to TRBD1. J was trimmed by 2 bases and V by 6 bases; bases with no gene match: 8. CDR1 is SGHTA, CDR2 FQGNSA, per germline. This CDR3 is 16 amino acids long. The CDR3 DNA reads as TGTGCCAGCAGTTTACAGGGGGCGAATACTGGAAACACCATATATTTT. This codes for CASSLQGANTGNTIYF.

The V and J genes are TRBV6-2 or TRBV6-3 and TRBJ2-1, with 12 bases identical to TRBD2. This CDR3 is built from 15 residues. After removal of 5 bases from V and 9 bases from J, the junction contained 8 bases not matched to a gene. Germline-derived CDR1 and CDR2 are MNHEY and SVGEGT. This CDR3 is CASSPGLAGYSEQFF. CDR3 DNA: TGTGCCAGCAGTCCCGGACTAGCGGGATATAGTGAGCAGTTCTTC.

The genes are TRBV19 and TRBJ1-1; D possibly corresponds to TRBD1 (6 bases). V was cut by 6 bases and J by 1 base, with 18 bases left in between. The CDR3 is made up of 16 amino acids. Per germline, CDR1 LNHDA and CDR2 SQIVND (reference sequence). CDR3 loop: CASRWAGDLENTEAFF. CDR3 nucleotides: TGTGCCAGTAGATGGGCAGGGGACCTAGAGAACACTGAAGCTTTCTTT.

The V call is TRBV25-1, the J call TRBJ1-6; 7 bases align to TRBD1. Germline V gives CDR1 MGHDK, CDR2 SYGVNS. Trimming at V came to 4 bases and at J to 9 bases, leaving 6 bases not matched to a gene. The CDR3 consists of 14 residues. The chain's CDR3 is CASSVDRVGSPLHF. The CDR3, as DNA: TGTGCCAGCAGTGTCGACAGGGTGGGTTCACCCCTCCACTTT.

The chain is built from TRBV7-9 and TRBJ1-5; 7 nucleotides align to TRBD1. Germline CDR1 and CDR2: SEHNR and FQNEAQ (reference sequence). V trimming: 3 bases; J trimming: 2 bases; junction bases outside the gene matches: 10. CDR3 length: 17 amino acids. CDR3 region: CASSFTTGVEGNQPQHF. CDR3 DNA: TGTGCCAGCAGCTTTACAACAGGGGTTGAGGGCAATCAGCCCCAGCATTTT.

This clone came up once. This chain uses TRBV24-1 with TRBJ2-1; D gene uncertain. Germline values: CDR1 KGHDR, CDR2 SFDVKD. This CDR3 comprises 15 residues. Trimming removed 4 bases at V and 8 bases at J, with 17 bases between. CDR3 DNA: TGTGCCACCAGTGACTATACCGGGTCACGGGATGAGCAGTTCTTC. It specifies CATSDYTGSRDEQFF.

This clone is a singleton in its sample. The gene calls are TRBV3-1 (or the pseudogene TRBV3-2) and TRBJ1-3, with D hard to call. CDR3 size: 16 residues. CDR1 is LGHDT and CDR2 is YNNKEL in the germline V gene (reference sequence). The V gene lost 4 bases and the J gene lost 3 bases, with 16 bases spanning the gap. The CDR3 region has the DNA TGTGCCAGCAGCCCTTTAGCCACCCTGGTTGGAAACACCATATATTTT. This codes for CASSPLATLVGNTIYF.

This clone was detected ten times or more. The rearrangement joins TRBV27 to TRBJ2-7, with 12 bases identical to TRBD1. V was clipped by 5 bases and J by 9 bases; unmatched bases: 11. The CDR3 runs 15 residues. CDR1 and CDR2 from the germline V gene are MNHEY and SMNVEV (reference sequence). As DNA, the CDR3 is TGTGCCAGCAGTCCCGGGACAGGGGGCATTTCCGTGCAGTACTTC. Amino acid sequence: CASSPGTGGISVQYF.

This chain connects TRBV7-2 to TRBJ1-2; 7 nucleotides align to TRBD1. There are 16 residues in the CDR3. CDR1 is SGHTA, CDR2 FQGNSA, per germline. Losses at the gene ends were 5 bases for V and 4 bases for J; bases not matched to a gene: 13. The CDR3 loop reads CASSPSPGTAGYGYTF. The CDR3 DNA reads TGTGCCAGCAGCCCCTCCCCCGGGACAGCGGGCTATGGCTACACCTTC.

A remark on this clone: An end of the junction does not agree with germline; a read error may underlie this. This chain uses TRBV19 with TRBJ1-2; D perhaps matches TRBD1 (6 bases). In germline, CDR1 is LNHDA, CDR2 SQIVND (reference sequence). The CDR3 is made up of 10 amino acids. The CDR3 DNA sequence: TGTGCCAGTAGTGCAGGGACAAGTAGATTC. Its translation: CASSAGTSRF. Filled out from reference TRBV19 and TRBJ1-2, the complete variable domain reads DGGITQSPKYLFRKEGQNVTLSCEQNLNHDAMYWYRQDPGQGLRLIYYSQIVNDFQKGDIAEGYSVSREKKESFPLTVTSAQKNPTAFYLCASSAGTSRFGSGTRLTVV.

The gene calls are TRBV15 and TRBJ2-7, with TRBD1 matching over 7 bases. Looked up from germline, CDR1 is LNHNV and CDR2 is YYDKDF (reference sequence). The CDR3 is 14 amino acids. V lost 0 bases and J lost 2; bases outside the gene matches: 1. This CDR3 reads CATSRDGTAYEQYF. DNA of the CDR3: TGTGCCACCAGCAGAGACGGGACAGCCTACGAGCAGTACTTC.

This sequence joins TRBV27 and TRBJ2-5; TRBD2 is a possible D gene (6 bases). V lost 5 bases to trimming and J lost 5 bases, with 12 bases between them. The CDR3 runs to 13 residues. Germline-derived CDR1 and CDR2 are MNHEY and SMNVEV (reference sequence). The CDR3: CASSPRRGETQYF. CDR3 DNA sequence: TGTGCCAGCAGTCCCCGGAGGGGCGAGACCCAGTACTTC.

The chain couples TRBV4-3 to TRBJ1-1; D perhaps matches TRBD1 (5 bases). There are 15 residues in the CDR3. From germline, CDR1 is LGHNA and CDR2 YSLEER. With 0 bases removed from V and 5 bases from J, the gap between germline ends came to 13 bases. The DNA of the CDR3 is TGCGCCAGCAGCCAAGATAGGGGCAGAGAGACTGAAGCTTTCTTT. Protein product: CASSQDRGRETEAFF.

The J gene is TRBJ1-6, the V gene TRBV10-2; D call uncertain. This CDR3 is 13 amino acids long. The germline V gene encodes CDR1 WSHSY and CDR2 SAAADI. V shed 0 bases and J shed 9 bases, with 6 bases lying between them. For the CDR3, the DNA is TGCGCCAGCAGTGAGTCAGGAGGTTCACCCCTCCACTTT. Amino acids: CASSESGGSPLHF.

This clone has just a few counts. The genes are TRBV4-1 and TRBJ2-2; 7 bases fit TRBD2. V dropped 0 bases and J dropped 2; count of bases not matched to a gene: 12. This CDR3 has 19 residues. Germline-derived CDR1 and CDR2 are MGHRA and YSYEKL. The CDR3 spells CASSQDPFVSGANTGELFF. The CDR3 DNA reads TGCGCCAGCAGCCAAGATCCCTTTGTGAGCGGGGCTAACACCGGGGAGCTGTTTTTT.

V is TRBV6-6 and J is TRBJ1-5, with D maybe TRBD1 (6 bases). Germline V lookup: CDR1 MNHNY, CDR2 SVGAGI (reference sequence). CDR3 length: 13 amino acids. V was cut by 10 bases and J by 2 bases, with 12 bases left in between. The CDR3 DNA sequence: TGTGCCACCCGGGCAGGGGGCAATCAGCCCCAGCATTTT. Translation gives CATRAGGNQPQHF.

The CDR3 DNA reads TGTGCCACCAGCAGAGACCGACTCCTCAATGAGCAGTTCTTC. Amino acids: CATSRDRLLNEQFF. The chain employs TRBV15 and TRBJ2-1; D uncertain. This CDR3 region has 14 residues. CDR1 LNHNV and CDR2 YYDKDF come from the germline V gene (reference sequence). Trimming stripped 0 bases from V and 6 bases from J, with 9 bases between.

This chain joins TRBV30 and TRBJ1-2, with D maybe TRBD1 (5 bases). CDR3 length: 12 residues. Trimming shortened V by 3 bases and J by 4 bases, and 9 bases separated the two germline ends. Germline-derived CDR1 and CDR2 are GTSNPN and SVGIG (reference sequence). The CDR3 protein is CAWSAGLYGYTF. The CDR3 DNA sequence: TGTGCCTGGAGCGCGGGACTCTATGGCTACACCTTC.

The rearrangement uses TRBV28 and TRBJ1-5; unclear D gene. This CDR3 is 15 amino acids long. Germline CDR1 MDHEN, CDR2 SYDVKM. The V gene lost 5 bases and the J gene lost 3 bases, with 14 bases spanning the gap. The CDR3 sequence is CASSPTSGPNQPQHF. DNA of the CDR3: TGTGCCAGCAGTCCCACCTCAGGTCCCAATCAGCCCCAGCATTTT.

The V gene is TRBV30, the J gene TRBJ2-2; TRBD2 matches at 14 bases. CDR1 is GTSNPN, CDR2 SVGIG, per germline (reference sequence). The V and J ends lost 2 bases and 1 base, in that order; junction bases with no gene match: 6. CDR3 length equals 18 residues. The CDR3 DNA follows: TGTGCCTGGAGTCAAGGACTAGCGGGGGGACAGAACACCGGGGAGCTGTTTTTT. Its translation is CAWSQGLAGGQNTGELFF.

The CDR3 here is CAWRPGGGLNTEAFF. As DNA, the CDR3 is TGTGCCTGGAGGCCAGGGGGCGGCTTGAACACTGAAGCTTTCTTT. This rearrangement joins TRBV30 to TRBJ1-1, with 8 bases matching TRBD1. Germline V CDR1 and CDR2: GTSNPN, SVGIG (reference sequence). Trimming cost V 3 bases and J 0 bases; bases outside gene matches: 6. The CDR3 runs to 15 residues.

This clone is a singleton in its sample. The rearrangement links TRBV30 to TRBJ2-1; perhaps TRBD2 as D (6 bases). CDR1 and CDR2 from the germline V gene are GTSNPN and SVGIG (reference sequence). The CDR3 is made up of 12 amino acids. Trimming took 8 bases from V and 7 from J, leaving 15 bases between them. In DNA form, the CDR3 reads TGTGCCGGGGTGAGTGGGGGGAATGAGCAGTTCTTC. It specifies CAGVSGGNEQFF.

V usage is TRBV2 and J usage is TRBJ1-1, with 8 bases fitting TRBD1. The ends lost 8 bases at V and 0 bases at J; junction bases unmatched: 5. The CDR3 runs 14 residues. From germline, CDR1 is SNHLY and CDR2 FYNNEI. CDR3 in amino acids: CASSNRGVNTEAFF. In DNA form, the CDR3 reads TGTGCCAGCTCAAACAGGGGGGTGAACACTGAAGCTTTCTTT.

V and J are TRBV19 and TRBJ1-2; D not certain. V shed 5 bases and J shed 1 base, with 8 bases lying between them. The CDR3 contains 13 residues. Germline V gene lookup returns CDR1 LNHDA and CDR2 SQIVND (reference sequence). The CDR3 reads CASSLGYNYGYTF. CDR3 in DNA: TGTGCCAGTAGTCTCGGGTATAACTATGGCTACACCTTC.

The chain carries TRBV4-3 and TRBJ2-7; possibly TRBD2 for D (6 bases). Per germline, CDR1 LGHNA and CDR2 YSLEER. This CDR3 has 16 amino acids. V lost 0 bases, J lost 7 bases, and 19 bases lay in between. In nucleotides, the CDR3 is TGCGCCAGCAGCCAAGACGTGGGTCGGGGAGGATATGAGCAGTACTTC. Translating it yields CASSQDVGRGGYEQYF.

This rearrangement joins TRBV9 to TRBJ1-1; D is perhaps TRBD1 (5 bases). V lost 0 bases to trimming and J lost 12 bases, with 15 bases between them. In germline, CDR1 is SGDLS, CDR2 YYNGEE. The CDR3 contains 13 residues. CDR3 in amino acids: CASSVVSQGGTFF. Here the CDR3 DNA reads TGTGCCAGCAGCGTAGTATCGCAGGGTGGAACTTTCTTT.

This sequence joins TRBV29-1 and TRBJ1-2; weak D call: TRBD1 (5 bases). This CDR3 is built from 15 residues. V was clipped by 3 bases and J by 5 bases, with 19 bases between them. The germline V gene has CDR1 SQVTM and CDR2 ANQGSEA. The DNA for the CDR3 is TGCAGCGTTGAGGGGTTGAGAAACAGGATTTATGGCTACACCTTC. Translating gives CSVEGLRNRIYGYTF.